The 8 T cell receptor beta chains below come from one sample, sequenced in a study of siplizumab effects on memory and regulatory T cells. TCRdb's table, derived via immunoSEQ multiplex PCR, lists solely in-frame clones and lacks some. Among approximately 91,000 clones listed, 85% to 95% were seen once. Sequenced material: CD8+ T cells sorted from blood. The origin of the receptors is a human donor in good health.

Comment on this clone: Distinct nucleotide sequences in the sample also encode this CDR3. The chain carries TRBV9 and TRBJ2-7; 11 bases fit TRBD2. The junction had 0 bases not matched to a gene; V was cut back by 1 base and J by 3 bases. The CDR3 length is 14 residues. Per the germline V gene, CDR1 is SGDLS and CDR2 is YYNGEE. In DNA form, the CDR3 reads TGTGCCAGCAGCGTAACTAGCGGGAGCTACGAGCAGTACTTC. Protein sequence: CASSVTSGSYEQYF.

This clone was recorded once. The J gene is TRBJ2-7, the V gene TRBV4-2, with 8 bases that match TRBD2. The V gene's germline CDR1 is LGHNA and CDR2 YNFKEQ. The V gene end was trimmed by 4 bases and the J gene end by 0 bases; junction bases not matched to a gene: 5. This CDR3 comprises 15 residues. CDR3 DNA: TGTGCCAGCAGCCTGACTAGCGAGAGCTCCTACGAGCAGTACTTC. Its translation is CASSLTSESSYEQYF.

This chain links TRBV30 with TRBJ2-7; D is perhaps TRBD2 (5 bases). CDR1 and CDR2 (germline): GTSNPN, SVGIG (reference sequence). The CDR3 contains 13 residues. Deletions cut 0 bases from V and 3 bases from J, with 9 bases between. CDR3 sequence reads: CAWSVVLGYEQYF. DNA for the CDR3: TGTGCCTGGAGTGTGGTACTAGGCTACGAGCAGTACTTC.

This chain joins TRBV30 and TRBJ1-5; TRBD1 might be the D (5 bases). Looked up from germline, CDR1 is GTSNPN and CDR2 is SVGIG (reference sequence). This CDR3 has 13 residues. Between the trimmed V and J ends, which lost 1 base and 5 bases, there was a span of 9 bases. The CDR3 protein is CAWSEWGDQPQHF. In nucleotides, the CDR3 is TGTGCCTGGAGTGAATGGGGGGATCAGCCCCAGCATTTT.

This clone showed up just once. Here the CDR3 DNA reads TGTGCCAGCAGCTTGGGAGGTCGGGAGAACAACTATGGCTACACCTTC. It yields the protein CASSLGGRENNYGYTF. The chain carries TRBV7-9 and TRBJ1-2, with unresolved D. The V end lost 3 bases, the J end lost 2 bases, and 16 bases lay between the germline ends. The CDR3 totals 16 residues. Germline CDR1 and CDR2: SEHNR and FQNEAQ (reference sequence).

This clone came up a few times. The gene calls are TRBV2 and TRBJ2-7; D is possibly TRBD1 or TRBD2 (5 bases each). The CDR3 covers 16 residues. Germline V gene data show CDR1 as SNHLY and CDR2 as FYNNEI. V shed 0 bases and J shed 7 bases, with 19 bases lying between them. In nucleotides, the CDR3 is TGTGCCAGCAGTGAAGCATCTATGGGACCGCTGGGGGAGCAGTACTTC. As protein: CASSEASMGPLGEQYF.

The rearrangement links TRBV5-6 to TRBJ2-7; D is uncertain. Per germline, CDR1 SGHDT and CDR2 YYEEEE. Trimming took 0 bases from V and 3 from J, leaving 10 bases between them. The CDR3 contains 14 residues. CDR3 DNA: TGTGCCAGCAGCTTGGGTAGCTCGGTCTACGAGCAGTACTTC. Translation gives CASSLGSSVYEQYF.

The rearrangement uses TRBV21-1 and TRBJ2-3. TRBV21-1 is annotated as a pseudogene. CDR3 length equals 13 residues. This chain's CDR3 is CASSKGFKDTQYF. As DNA, the CDR3 is TGTGCCAGCAGCAAAGGATTCAAGGATACGCAGTATTTT.